The 20 T cell receptor beta chains presented below share a single source sample, sequenced in a study of early T cells in non-severe SARS-CoV-2 infection. Via MiXCR, TCRdb re-called the 5' RACE reads, giving one row per CDR3 protein. The sample holds approximately 77,000 distinct CDR3 sequences, around 12% seen once. The sample consisted of whole blood, taken at baseline. All receptors come from an adult who was a healthcare worker with PCR-confirmed SARS-CoV-2 infection or an uninfected control (not recorded which). The donor label of this sample is uncertain.

This clonotype was seen ten or more times. This sequence joins TRBV7-2 and TRBJ2-3, with D perhaps matching TRBD2 (6 bases). Germline values: CDR1 SGHTA, CDR2 FQGNSA. Trimming took 5 bases from V and 0 from J, leaving 12 bases between them. The CDR3 extends over 15 amino acids. This CDR3 is CASSRRGVSTDTQYF. Written as DNA, the CDR3 is TGTGCCAGCAGCAGGCGGGGCGTGAGCACAGATACGCAGTATTTT.

This clonotype occurred a few times. The CDR3 reads CASSVASGIYNEQFF. The DNA for the CDR3 is TGCGCCAGCAGTGTAGCTAGCGGGATATACAATGAGCAGTTCTTC. J is TRBJ2-1 and V is TRBV10-2; TRBD2 aligns across 9 bases. CDR1 is WSHSY and CDR2 is SAAADI in the germline V gene. The CDR3 runs 15 residues. The ends lost 4 bases at V and 4 bases at J; junction bases unmatched: 5.

This rearrangement joins TRBV2 to TRBJ2-3; 11 bases match TRBD2. V dropped 7 bases and J dropped 3; count of bases not matched to a gene: 12. From germline, CDR1 is SNHLY and CDR2 FYNNEI. The CDR3 totals 17 residues. CDR3 sequence: CASNPSLTSGRTDTQYF. Written as DNA, the CDR3 is TGTGCCAGCAATCCGAGCCTCACTAGCGGGAGAACAGATACGCAGTATTTT.

At least ten counts were recorded for this clonotype. The chain uses TRBV6-2 or TRBV6-3 and TRBJ2-2, with D unclear. This CDR3 region has 13 residues. V was clipped by 0 bases and J by 5 bases, with 4 bases between them. Germline-derived CDR1 and CDR2 are MNHEY and SVGEGT. The DNA of the CDR3 is TGTGCCAGCAGTTACTCCAGGACCGGGGAGCTGTTTTTT. Its protein product is CASSYSRTGELFF.

In its sample, this clonotype was seen many times. The chain combines TRBV9 with TRBJ1-2, with D unclear. V shed 1 base and J shed 5 bases, with 18 bases lying between them. CDR1 and CDR2 from the germline V gene are SGDLS and YYNGEE. The CDR3 is 16 amino acids. CDR3 bases: TGTGCCAGCAGCGTATCCCCCCTTAGCGGGCGGTATGGCTACACCTTC. Protein product: CASSVSPLSGRYGYTF.

The chain employs TRBV19 and TRBJ2-1, with TRBD2 identical over 9 bases. V shed 5 bases, J shed 2 bases, and the junction held 7 bases outside the gene matches. Germline-derived CDR1 and CDR2 are LNHDA and SQIVND (reference sequence). The CDR3 has 16 residues. The CDR3 sequence is CASSLAGPGPYNEQFF. In nucleotides, the CDR3 is TGTGCCAGTAGTCTAGCGGGACCCGGGCCCTACAATGAGCAGTTCTTC.

The table lists this clonotype with a few counts. The rearrangement joins TRBV7-6 to TRBJ2-7, with D possibly called TRBD1 or TRBD2 (5 bases each). This CDR3 has 14 residues. V gave up 3 bases and J gave up 3 bases, with 12 bases separating them. Germline loops: CDR1 SGHVS, CDR2 FNYEAQ. CDR3 in DNA: TGTGCCAGCAGCTTTGGGACGGCTCACTACGAGCAGTACTTC. Its protein product is CASSFGTAHYEQYF.

The chain recombines TRBV18 with TRBJ2-5, with D possibly TRBD2 on 7 matching bases. The CDR3 has 14 residues. The V end lost 6 bases, the J end lost 2 bases, and 13 bases lay between the germline ends. Germline V gives CDR1 KGHSH, CDR2 LQKENI. CDR3 in DNA: TGTGCCAGCTCCGCCGGGGGGCGTCAAGAGACCCAGTACTTC. This encodes CASSAGGRQETQYF.

This clonotype has a count of ten or more. In DNA, the CDR3 is TGTGCCAGCAGTTCCACCGTAGGGGTCTCTGGAAACACCATATATTTT. Its protein product is CASSSTVGVSGNTIYF. The chain recombines TRBV27 with TRBJ1-3; tentative D call: TRBD1 (5 bases). The V end lost 4 bases, the J end lost 0 bases, and 13 bases lay between the germline ends. This CDR3 has 16 residues. Germline CDR1 and CDR2: MNHEY and SMNVEV (reference sequence).

This clonotype was observed at least ten times. The chain is built from TRBV25-1 and TRBJ2-1, with D tentatively TRBD1 or TRBD2 (6 bases each). The V gene's germline CDR1 is MGHDK and CDR2 SYGVNS. V dropped 4 bases and J dropped 6 bases, with 13 bases sitting between them. The CDR3 is made up of 14 amino acids. CDR3 loop: CASSGSRGANEQFF. The DNA for the CDR3 is TGTGCCAGCAGTGGATCGAGGGGGGCCAATGAGCAGTTCTTC.

This clonotype was detected ten times or more. The chain links TRBV20-1 to TRBJ2-3, with no clear D. V lost 4 bases, J lost 2 bases, and 16 bases lay in between. CDR1 is DFQATT and CDR2 is SNEGSKA in the germline V gene (reference sequence). The CDR3 has 15 residues. The CDR3 sequence: CSATVPGESTDTQYF. DNA of the CDR3: TGCAGTGCTACAGTTCCTGGGGAATCCACAGATACGCAGTATTTT.

Many counts were recorded for this clonotype. The chain employs TRBV29-1 and TRBJ2-3; D is unresolved. V was shortened by 5 bases and J by 5 bases, with 11 bases between the two germline ends. The CDR3 sequence is 12 residues long. Germline CDR1 and CDR2: SQVTM and ANQGSEA. CDR3: CSVITDKDTQYF. The CDR3 DNA reads TGCAGCGTTATCACCGATAAAGATACGCAGTATTTT.

This clonotype was observed at least ten times. The chain couples TRBV11-2 to TRBJ1-5; 10 bases are shared with TRBD1. Trimming took 3 bases from V and 5 from J; bases not matched to a gene: 1. Germline CDR1 SGHAT, CDR2 FQNNGV. The CDR3 is 14 amino acids. CDR3 bases: TGTGCCAGCAGCTTGACAGGGGGCCATCAGCCCCAGCATTTT. Translating gives CASSLTGGHQPQHF.

This clonotype has ten or more counts. The genes are TRBV6-2 or TRBV6-3 and TRBJ2-6; D gene unclear. This CDR3 region has 15 residues. The germline V and J ends were trimmed by 3 bases and 1 base, with 7 bases remaining between them. In germline, CDR1 is MNHEY, CDR2 SVGEGT. DNA for the CDR3: TGTGCCAGCAGTTATTATGCGTCTGGGGCCAACGTCCTGACTTTC. Translating gives CASSYYASGANVLTF.

This clonotype was seen a few times. V usage is TRBV7-2 and J usage is TRBJ2-7; maybe TRBD1 (6 bases). Trimming took off 1 base at V and 4 bases at J, with 11 bases between the two ends. CDR3 length equals 14 residues. CDR1 is SGHTA, CDR2 FQGNSA, per germline. The CDR3 protein is CASSLGIGGYEQYF. CDR3 bases: TGTGCCAGCAGCTTAGGGATAGGGGGTTACGAGCAGTACTTC.

The chain combines TRBV11-2 with TRBJ1-1, with D unresolved. Trimming took 3 bases from V and 4 from J, leaving 12 bases between them. The V gene's germline CDR1 is SGHAT and CDR2 FQNNGV. The CDR3 runs to 14 residues. The CDR3 is CASSFGYPGTEAFF. CDR3 DNA sequence: TGTGCCAGCAGCTTCGGGTATCCGGGCACTGAAGCTTTCTTT.

The gene calls are TRBV3-1 and TRBJ2-1; no clear D gene. V lost 7 bases, J lost 4 bases, and 11 bases lay in between. The CDR3 has 13 residues. The germline gives CDR1 LGHDT, CDR2 YNNKEL (reference sequence). CDR3 amino acids: CASMNTRYNEQFF. The CDR3 DNA reads TGTGCCAGCATGAACACCAGATACAATGAGCAGTTCTTC.

This clonotype was detected a few times. The rearrangement links TRBV19 to TRBJ2-1, with 8 bases aligning to TRBD2. Trimming cost V 7 bases and J 5 bases; bases outside gene matches: 16. Germline values: CDR1 LNHDA, CDR2 SQIVND (reference sequence). This CDR3 is 17 amino acids long. CDR3 sequence reads: CASTGFLAGGPNNEQFF. As DNA, the CDR3 is TGTGCCAGTACGGGTTTCTTGGCGGGGGGACCAAACAATGAGCAGTTCTTC.

There are a few counts of this clonotype. The chain combines TRBV4-3 with TRBJ2-3; 7 bases are a match to TRBD2. CDR1 and CDR2 from the germline V gene are LGHNA and YSLEER. J was trimmed by 2 bases and V by 0 bases; bases with no gene match: 14. The CDR3 has 19 residues. The CDR3 loop reads CASSQEGQSGDGHTDTQYF. In DNA form, the CDR3 reads TGCGCCAGCAGCCAAGAAGGGCAGAGCGGGGACGGCCACACAGATACGCAGTATTTT.

This clonotype appeared a few times. This chain's CDR3 is CASSYVENTEAFF. The CDR3 DNA reads as TGTGCCAGCAGTTACGTCGAGAACACTGAAGCTTTCTTT. The V and J genes are TRBV6-5 and TRBJ1-1; no clear D. Germline V gene data show CDR1 as MNHEY and CDR2 as SVGAGI. This CDR3 is built from 13 residues. V lost 2 bases to trimming and J lost 1 base, with 5 bases between them.